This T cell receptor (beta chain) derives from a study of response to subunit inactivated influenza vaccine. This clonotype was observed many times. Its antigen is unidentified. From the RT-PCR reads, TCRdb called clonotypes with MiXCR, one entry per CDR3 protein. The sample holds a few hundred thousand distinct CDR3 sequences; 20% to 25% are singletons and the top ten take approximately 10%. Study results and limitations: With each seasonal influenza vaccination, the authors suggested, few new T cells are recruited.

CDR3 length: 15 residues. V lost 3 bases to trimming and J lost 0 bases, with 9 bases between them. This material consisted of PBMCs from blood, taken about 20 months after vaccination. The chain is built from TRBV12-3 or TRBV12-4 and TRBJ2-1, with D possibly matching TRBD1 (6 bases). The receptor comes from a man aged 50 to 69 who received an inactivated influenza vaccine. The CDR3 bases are TGTGCCAGCAGTTTTGGGGGCAGCTCCTACAATGAGCAGTTCTTC. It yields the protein CASSFGGSSYNEQFF.